The 9 T cell receptor beta chains below were found in one sample sequenced in a study of identical twins. Using its own MiXCR run on the 5' RACE reads, TCRdb lists one record per CDR3 protein. The sample contains under 250,000 distinct CDR3 sequences, roughly 7.5% of which appear only once. Another study also made use of these data, one on yellow fever vaccine responses in identical twins.

The sequencing sample was made of memory (CD45RO+) T cells sorted from blood. The receptors here all came from a woman under 30 in good health.

The chain links TRBV5-1 to TRBJ2-5; 8 nucleotides line up with TRBD2. CDR1 and CDR2 (germline): SGHRS, YFSETQ. The CDR3 is 16 residues long. Germline trimming cut 0 bases from V and 4 bases from J; bases unmatched to any gene: 8. The CDR3 DNA reads as TGCGCCAGCAGCTTGGTCGGAGTCGGGGGGGCAGAGACCCAGTACTTC. Translation gives CASSLVGVGGAETQYF.

This clonotype was detected a few times. This chain links TRBV5-1 with TRBJ1-1; D is ambiguous. In germline, CDR1 is SGHRS, CDR2 YFSETQ. The CDR3 is 13 amino acids. V was shortened by 2 bases and J by 1 base, with 6 bases between the two germline ends. CDR3 protein: CASSFSTNTEAFF. CDR3 in DNA: TGCGCCAGCAGCTTTTCGACGAACACTGAAGCTTTCTTT.

This clonotype has ten or more counts. The chain recombines TRBV7-2 with TRBJ2-3; perhaps TRBD1 as D (6 bases). The CDR3 has 14 amino acids. The V gene's germline CDR1 is SGHTA and CDR2 FQGNSA. Trimming shortened V by 5 bases and J by 6 bases, and 15 bases separated the two germline ends. The CDR3 DNA reads TGTGCCAGCAGCCCTAACCGACAGGCGGATACGCAGTATTTT. Translating it yields CASSPNRQADTQYF.

The table lists this clonotype with many counts. V is TRBV27 and J is TRBJ1-4; TRBD1 matches at 7 bases. This CDR3 has 14 residues. V lost 4 bases and J lost 4; bases outside the gene matches: 3. Germline CDR1 MNHEY, CDR2 SMNVEV (reference sequence). The DNA of the CDR3 is TGTGCCAGCAGTTGGGACAGTTTTAATGAAAAACTGTTTTTT. Amino acids: CASSWDSFNEKLFF.

This clonotype appeared many times. V usage is TRBV28 and J usage is TRBJ2-7, with 11 bases matching TRBD2. Trimming at V came to 6 bases and at J to 2 bases, leaving 12 bases not matched to a gene. The CDR3 totals 17 residues. Germline V gene lookup returns CDR1 MDHEN and CDR2 SYDVKM. As DNA, the CDR3 is TGTGCCAGCAGCCCGGGACTAGCGGATATACGAACCTACGAGCAGTACTTC. Translation gives CASSPGLADIRTYEQYF.

The V gene is TRBV28, the J gene TRBJ2-1; tentatively, D is TRBD1 or TRBD2 (6 bases each). The ends were cut back, 5 bases at V and 4 bases at J, with 15 bases in the middle. Germline V lookup: CDR1 MDHEN, CDR2 SYDVKM. There are 15 residues in the CDR3. CDR3 bases: TGTGCCAGCAGTCTCGAGGGGGGTTTTTACAATGAGCAGTTCTTC. It is translated as CASSLEGGFYNEQFF.

The chain couples TRBV5-1 to TRBJ2-5, with D possibly being TRBD1 (6 bases). Trimming removed 4 bases at V and 2 bases at J, with 12 bases between. Germline V lookup: CDR1 SGHRS, CDR2 YFSETQ. This CDR3 is built from 14 residues. The CDR3 DNA reads TGCGCCAGCAGCGGGGGACACTTACAAGAGACCCAGTACTTC. Its translation is CASSGGHLQETQYF.

This clonotype was observed a handful of times. J is TRBJ2-7 and V is TRBV4-3, with D possibly being TRBD1 (6 bases). V was cut by 9 bases and J by 5 bases, with 23 bases left in between. CDR3 length: 15 residues. Germline CDR1 and CDR2: LGHNA and YSLEER. CDR3 region: CARGILRRQGNEQYF. CDR3 nucleotide sequence: TGCGCCAGGGGTATTCTGAGGCGTCAGGGGAACGAGCAGTACTTC.

This clonotype was counted ten times or more. The chain links TRBV12-3 or TRBV12-4 to TRBJ2-3, with D uncertain. The CDR3 has 13 amino acids. V lost 2 bases, J lost 8 bases, and 11 bases lay in between. CDR3 nucleotide sequence: TGTGCCAGCAGTTTAACTGCTCGAGGTACGCAGTATTTT. Encoded protein: CASSLTARGTQYF.